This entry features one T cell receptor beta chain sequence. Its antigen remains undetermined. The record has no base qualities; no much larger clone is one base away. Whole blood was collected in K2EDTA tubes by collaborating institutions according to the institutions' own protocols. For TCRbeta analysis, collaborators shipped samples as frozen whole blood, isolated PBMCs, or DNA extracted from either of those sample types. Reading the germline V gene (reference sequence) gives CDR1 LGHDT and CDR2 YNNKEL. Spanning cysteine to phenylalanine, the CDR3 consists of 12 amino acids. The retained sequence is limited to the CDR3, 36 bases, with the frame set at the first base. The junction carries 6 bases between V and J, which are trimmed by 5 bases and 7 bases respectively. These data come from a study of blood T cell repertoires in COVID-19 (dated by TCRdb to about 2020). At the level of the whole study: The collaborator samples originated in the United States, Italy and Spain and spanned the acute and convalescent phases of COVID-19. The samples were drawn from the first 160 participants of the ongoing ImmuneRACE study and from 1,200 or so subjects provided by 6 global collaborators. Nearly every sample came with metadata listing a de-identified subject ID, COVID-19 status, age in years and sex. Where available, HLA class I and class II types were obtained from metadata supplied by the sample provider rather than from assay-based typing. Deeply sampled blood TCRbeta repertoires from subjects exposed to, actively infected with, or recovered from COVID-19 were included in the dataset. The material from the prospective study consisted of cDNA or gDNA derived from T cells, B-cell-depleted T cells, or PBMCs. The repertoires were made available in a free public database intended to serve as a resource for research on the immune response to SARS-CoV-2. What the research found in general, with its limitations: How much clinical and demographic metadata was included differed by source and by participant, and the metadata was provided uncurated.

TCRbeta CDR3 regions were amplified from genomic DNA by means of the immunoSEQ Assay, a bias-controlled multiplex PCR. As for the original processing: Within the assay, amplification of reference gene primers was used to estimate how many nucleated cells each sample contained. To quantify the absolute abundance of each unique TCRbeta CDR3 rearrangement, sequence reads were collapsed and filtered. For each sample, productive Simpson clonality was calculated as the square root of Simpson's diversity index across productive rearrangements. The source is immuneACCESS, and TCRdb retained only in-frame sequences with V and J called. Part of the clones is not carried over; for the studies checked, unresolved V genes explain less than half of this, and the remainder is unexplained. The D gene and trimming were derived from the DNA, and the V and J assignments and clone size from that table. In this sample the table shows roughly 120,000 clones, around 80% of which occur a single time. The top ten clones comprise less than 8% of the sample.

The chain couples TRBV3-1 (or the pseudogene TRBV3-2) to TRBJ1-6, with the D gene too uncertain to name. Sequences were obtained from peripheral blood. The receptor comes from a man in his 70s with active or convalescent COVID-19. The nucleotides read TGTGCCAGCAGCGAACAGAATTCACCCCTCCACTTT. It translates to CASSEQNSPLHF.